This T cell receptor (beta chain) was sequenced for a study of blood T cell repertoires in COVID-19. On the study more broadly: There were acute and convalescent COVID-19 samples, and they came from the United States, Italy and Spain. Nucleic acid was either cDNA or gDNA, and it came from T cells, B-cell-depleted T cells, or PBMCs.

In the original analysis: Quantification of nucleated cells was approximated via reference gene primer amplification. The table came from immunoSEQ multiplex PCR; TCRdb's copy has only in-frame clones and leaves some out. V and J calls and clone size are those listed in that table; D and trimming were worked out from the DNA. The sample yields about 120,000 clones, 75% to 90% seen once. CDR3 length: 18 residues. Germline V CDR1 and CDR2: LNHDA, SQIVND (reference sequence). J was trimmed by 2 bases and V by 5 bases; bases with no gene match: 15. The origin of this receptor is a human donor in a cohort sampled during active COVID-19. This rearrangement joins TRBV19 to TRBJ2-7, with 10 bases lining up with TRBD1. Sequenced sample: peripheral blood. The CDR3 DNA reads TGTGCCAGTAGTGCAGACAGGGGGCTGGGAGTACGGGCCTACGAGCAGTACTTC. This encodes CASSADRGLGVRAYEQYF.